This T cell receptor beta chain was observed in a study of identical twins. Template switching introduced a universal primer site, and the cDNA bore unique molecular identifiers. TCRdb reprocessed the 5' RACE reads with MiXCR, giving one entry per CDR3 protein. The top ten hold approximately 0.52% of the sample, which has just over 450,000 distinct CDR3 sequences, more than 13% seen once. The V and J ends lost 4 bases and 5 bases, in that order; junction bases with no gene match: 12. Germline CDR1 is SGHAT and CDR2 is FQNNGV. The CDR3 loop spans 19 amino acids. Study findings and constraints: Invariant MAIT and iNKT cells are populations that could partly confound zero-insertion analyses. Recombination models fit unrelated individuals' TCR alpha sharing but underestimated twins'. With beta out-of-frame sequences, excess sharing by twins was weaker.

This clonotype has only a few counts. The target antigen is unknown. Another study also made use of these data, one on yellow fever vaccine responses in identical twins.

This chain links TRBV11-2 with TRBJ2-3; 16 nucleotides agree with TRBD2. The receptor comes from a woman between 18 and 29 years old in good health. Sequenced sample: CD4+ T cells sorted from blood. In nucleotides, the CDR3 is TGTGCCAGCAGCTCCCCACCCTCGGGACTAGCGGGAGGGCAAGATACGCAGTATTTT. Its protein product is CASSSPPSGLAGGQDTQYF. Combining the CDR3 with reference TRBV11-2 and TRBJ2-3 gives the whole variable domain EAGVAQSPRYKIIEKRQSVAFWCNPISGHATLYWYQQILGQGPKLLIQFQNNGVVDDSQLPKDRFSAERLKGVDSTLKIQPAKLEDSAVYLCASSSPPSGLAGGQDTQYFGPGTRLTVL.